This TCR beta chain emerged from a study of vaccination and CD4 T cells after COVID-19. In the study overall: The stimulating agents, overlapping spike peptides, came from SARS-CoV-2, HCoV-NL63, HCoV-OC43 and HCoV-229E. The study's findings and limits: Median SARS-CoV-2-reactive clonotype numbers went up from roughly 19 to 38, but not significantly.

The CDR3 covers 18 residues. Germline V gives CDR1 SGHTA, CDR2 FQGNSA. V lost 6 bases to trimming and J lost 0 bases; unmatched junction nucleotides: 13. Described time point: late sampling 161 to 241 days after vaccination in a few convalescent patients. Specified treatment: roughly nine-day PBMC culture with coronavirus spike peptide pools or control peptides (ViraFEST assay). T cells were expanded with peptide pools, and expanded clonotypes were identified by TCR sequencing. More than 1.5 million PBMCs were grown per well alongside 7.5 to 10 IU/ml IL-2 and around 9.6 ug/ml peptide pools. This clonotype was detected only once. Its target is unknown. The Oncomine TCR Beta short-read assay generated sequence data from the DNA of cultured CD4+ T cells. TCRdb reprocessed the PCR reads via MiXCR and lists one record per CDR3 protein. The sample lists tens of thousands of distinct CDR3 sequences, around two fifths occurring once.

The chain links TRBV7-2 to TRBJ2-3; 9 bases fit TRBD2. The clonotype was recovered from a human donor who had recovered from COVID-19. Specimen: CD4+ T cells from blood, cultured in vitro, collected about 7 months after SARS-CoV-2 vaccination. DNA for the CDR3: TGTGCCAGCAGGGCGCCAAGAGCGGGAGGCTCTAGCACAGATACGCAGTATTTT. Translation gives CASRAPRAGGSSTDTQYF.